A single sample is the source of the 2 T cell receptor beta chains below, sequenced in a study of blood T cell repertoires in COVID-19. Only in-frame clones appear in the TCRdb table, and some are missing; sequencing was by immunoSEQ multiplex PCR. Of 200,000 to 250,000 clones listed, 70% to 90% are singletons. Material: peripheral blood. The receptors derive from a woman aged 80 or older with acute or convalescent COVID-19.

Here the CDR3 DNA reads TGTGCCAGCTCGGGTGGACAGGGGACCTACGAGCAGTACTTC. Its translation: CASSGGQGTYEQYF. The chain carries TRBV18 and TRBJ2-7; 9 bases match TRBD1. The CDR3 loop spans 14 amino acids. Germline V gives CDR1 KGHSH, CDR2 LQKENI. The junction had 5 bases not matched to a gene; V was cut back by 6 bases and J by 2 bases.

The chain uses TRBV5-4 and TRBJ2-1; 8 nucleotides match TRBD2. Trimming cost V 1 base and J 4 bases; bases outside gene matches: 4. CDR1 is SGHNT, CDR2 YYREEE, per germline (reference sequence). CDR3 size: 15 residues. The CDR3 region has the DNA TGTGCCAGCAGCTTGTCCACTAGCGGTTACAATGAGCAGTTCTTC. It codes for CASSLSTSGYNEQFF.